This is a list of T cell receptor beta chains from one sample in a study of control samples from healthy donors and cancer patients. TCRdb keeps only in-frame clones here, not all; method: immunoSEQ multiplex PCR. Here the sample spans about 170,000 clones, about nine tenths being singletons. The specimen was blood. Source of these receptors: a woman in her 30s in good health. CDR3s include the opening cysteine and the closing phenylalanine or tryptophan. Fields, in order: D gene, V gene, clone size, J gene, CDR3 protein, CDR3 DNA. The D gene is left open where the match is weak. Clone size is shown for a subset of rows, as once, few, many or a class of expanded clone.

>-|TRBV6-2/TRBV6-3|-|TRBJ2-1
CASSSRRRLYNEQFF
TGTGCCAGCAGTTCTAGGCGGCGGCTCTACAATGAGCAGTTCTTC
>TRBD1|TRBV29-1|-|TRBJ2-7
CSVTGTVSYEQYF
TGCAGCGTAACCGGGACAGTCTCCTACGAGCAGTACTTC
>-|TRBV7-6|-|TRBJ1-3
CASSLGGSGNTIYF
TGTGCCAGCAGCTTAGGGGGTTCTGGAAACACCATATATTTT
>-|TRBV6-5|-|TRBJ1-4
CASSRTGNEKLFF
TGTGCCAGCAGCCGAACAGGAAATGAAAAACTGTTTTTT
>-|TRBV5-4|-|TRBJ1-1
CASSFGRGEMNTEAFF
TGTGCCAGCAGCTTCGGGCGGGGGGAGATGAACACTGAAGCTTTCTTT
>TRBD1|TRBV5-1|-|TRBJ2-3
CASSPGQGGTDTQYF
TGCGCCAGCAGTCCCGGACAGGGGGGCACAGATACGCAGTATTTT
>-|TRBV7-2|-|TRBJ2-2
CASRPGVYPGELFF
TGTGCCAGCAGGCCAGGGGTATATCCCGGGGAGCTGTTTTTT
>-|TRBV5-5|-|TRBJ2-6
CASSLFPSGGGANVLTF
TGTGCCAGCAGCTTGTTCCCCTCTGGGGGTGGGGCCAACGTCCTGACTTTC
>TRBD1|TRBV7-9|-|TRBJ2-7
CASSSDRGATYEQYF
TGTGCCAGCAGCTCCGACAGGGGGGCTACCTACGAGCAGTACTTC
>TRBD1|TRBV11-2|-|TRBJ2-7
CASSLVQGAYEQYF
TGTGCCAGCAGCTTAGTCCAGGGGGCCTACGAGCAGTACTTC
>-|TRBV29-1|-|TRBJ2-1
CSVGRSHNEQFF
TGCAGCGTTGGGCGAAGCCACAATGAGCAGTTCTTC
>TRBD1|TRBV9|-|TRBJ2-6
CASSVAAGGSGANVLTF
TGTGCCAGCAGCGTAGCGGCAGGGGGCTCTGGGGCCAACGTCCTGACTTTC
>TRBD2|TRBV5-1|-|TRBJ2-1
CASSLELAGGEQFF
TGCGCCAGCAGCTTGGAACTAGCGGGGGGCGAGCAGTTCTTC
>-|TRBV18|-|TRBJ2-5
CASSPGQETQYF
TGTGCCAGCTCACCAGGTCAAGAGACCCAGTACTTC
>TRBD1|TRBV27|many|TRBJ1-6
CASSPDGQGRSPLHF
TGTGCCAGCAGTCCCGACGGACAGGGTCGGTCACCCCTCCACTTT
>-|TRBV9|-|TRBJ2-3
CASSVAIAASTDTQYF
TGTGCCAGCAGCGTAGCCATAGCAGCTAGCACAGATACGCAGTATTTT
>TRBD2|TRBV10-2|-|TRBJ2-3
CASSRLAGSTDTQYF
TGCGCCAGCAGTCGGCTAGCGGGAAGCACAGATACGCAGTATTTT
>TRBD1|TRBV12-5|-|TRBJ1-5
CASGRTGGGQPQHF
TGTGCTAGTGGCAGGACAGGGGGCGGTCAGCCCCAGCATTTT
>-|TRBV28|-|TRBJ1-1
CASSTGHLLEAFF
TGTGCCAGCAGTACGGGACACCTCCTTGAAGCTTTCTTT
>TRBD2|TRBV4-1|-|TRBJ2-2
CASSSPGTSGRKGGELFF
TGCGCCAGCAGCTCCCCCGGGACTAGCGGGAGGAAGGGCGGGGAGCTGTTTTTT
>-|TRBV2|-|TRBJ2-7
CASGRDGTYEQYF
TGTGCCAGCGGCCGGGACGGGACCTACGAGCAGTACTTC
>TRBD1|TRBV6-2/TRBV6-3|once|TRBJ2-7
CASSKGQGANEQYF
TGTGCCAGCAGTAAGGGGCAGGGGGCCAACGAGCAGTACTTC
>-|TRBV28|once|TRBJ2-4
CASSRGVGNIQYF
TGTGCCAGCAGTAGAGGTGTAGGAAACATTCAGTACTTC
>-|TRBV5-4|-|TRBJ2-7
CASSLVGTGFLAGTYEQYF
TGTGCCAGCAGCTTGGTCGGGACAGGGTTTCTAGCGGGGACCTACGAGCAGTACTTC
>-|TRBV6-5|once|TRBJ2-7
CASRGTDSYEQYF
TGTGCCAGCAGGGGGACGGACTCCTACGAGCAGTACTTC
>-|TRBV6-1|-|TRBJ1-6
CASSDWAGNSPLHF
TGTGCCAGCAGTGATTGGGCAGGGAATTCACCCCTCCACTTT
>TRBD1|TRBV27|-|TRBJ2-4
CASSLWGTGGAKNIQYF
TGTGCCAGCAGTTTGTGGGGTACAGGGGGAGCCAAAAACATTCAGTACTTC
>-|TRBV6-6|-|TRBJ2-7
CASRDQNYEQYF
TGTGCCAGCAGGGACCAGAACTACGAGCAGTACTTC
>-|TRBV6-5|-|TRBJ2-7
CASSFLGGEQYF
TGTGCCAGCAGTTTTTTAGGGGGCGAGCAGTACTTC
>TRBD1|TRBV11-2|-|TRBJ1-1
CASSPTGLTEAFF
TGTGCCAGCAGCCCGACAGGGCTTACTGAAGCTTTCTTT
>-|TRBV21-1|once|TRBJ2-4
CASSKERGMSKNIQYF
TGTGCCAGCAGCAAAGAGAGAGGGATGAGCAAAAACATTCAGTACTTC
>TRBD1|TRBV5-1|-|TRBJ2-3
CASSLGGQGEDTQYF
TGCGCCAGCAGCTTAGGGGGACAGGGGGAAGATACGCAGTATTTT
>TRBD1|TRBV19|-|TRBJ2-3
CASSRPTGAGGTDTQYF
TGTGCCAGTAGTAGACCCACAGGGGCGGGTGGCACAGATACGCAGTATTTT
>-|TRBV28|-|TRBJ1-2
CASSLFDRTYYGYTF
TGTGCCAGCAGTTTATTCGACCGGACCTACTATGGCTACACCTTC
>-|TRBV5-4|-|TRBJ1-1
CASSLARGENTEAFF
TGTGCCAGCAGCTTGGCCAGGGGCGAGAACACTGAAGCTTTCTTT
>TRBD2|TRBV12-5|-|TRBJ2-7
CASAGGAREQYF
TGTGCTAGTGCGGGGGGGGCGCGGGAGCAGTACTTC
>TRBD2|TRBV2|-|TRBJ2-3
CASRWTSGGSDTQYF
TGTGCCAGCAGATGGACTAGCGGGGGGTCAGATACGCAGTATTTT
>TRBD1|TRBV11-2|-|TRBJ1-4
CASSRTGVEEKLFF
TGTGCCAGCAGCCGGACAGGGGTGGAGGAAAAACTGTTTTTT
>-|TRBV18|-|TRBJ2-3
CASSPRVDTQYF
TGTGCCAGCTCACCACGGGTAGATACGCAGTATTTT
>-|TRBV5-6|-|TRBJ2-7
CASSLEWVLDEQYF
TGTGCCAGCAGCTTGGAGTGGGTACTCGACGAGCAGTACTTC
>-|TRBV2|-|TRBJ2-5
CASSEGLAKETQYF
TGTGCCAGCAGTGAAGGACTGGCGAAAGAGACCCAGTACTTC
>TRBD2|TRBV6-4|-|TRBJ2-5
CASSPGTSGEETQYF
TGTGCCAGCAGCCCCGGGACTAGCGGGGAAGAGACCCAGTACTTC
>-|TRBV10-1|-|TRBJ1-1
CASSEGQNTEAFF
TGCGCCAGCAGTGAGGGACAGAACACTGAAGCTTTCTTT
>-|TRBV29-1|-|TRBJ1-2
CSVVQLYGYTF
TGCAGCGTTGTTCAACTCTATGGCTACACCTTC
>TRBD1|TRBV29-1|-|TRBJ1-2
CSVVRTGTNYGYTF
TGCAGCGTTGTGAGGACAGGGACTAACTATGGCTACACCTTC
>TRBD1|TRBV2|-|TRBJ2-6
CASSAGTGYSGANVLTF
TGTGCCAGCAGCGCCGGGACAGGGTACTCTGGGGCCAACGTCCTGACTTTC
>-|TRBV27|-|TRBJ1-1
CASRGHFEAFF
TGTGCCAGCAGGGGACATTTTGAAGCTTTCTTT
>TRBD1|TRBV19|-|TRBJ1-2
CASSSPGTGPGYTF
TGTGCCAGTAGTTCCCCCGGGACAGGGCCCGGCTACACCTTC
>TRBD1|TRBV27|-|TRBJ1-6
CASSRDRGSSYNSPLHF
TGTGCCAGCAGTCGGGACAGGGGGAGCTCCTATAATTCACCCCTCCACTTT
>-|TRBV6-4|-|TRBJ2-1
CASSDKMSDPNEQFF
TGTGCCAGCAGTGACAAGATGTCAGACCCCAATGAGCAGTTCTTC